One sample yielded the 4 T cell receptor beta chains listed below, sequenced in a study of blood T cell repertoires in COVID-19. Profiled with immunoSEQ multiplex PCR; TCRdb holds only in-frame clones, not every one. The table records about 310,000 clones, around 86% of them present only once. The sequencing input was peripheral blood. Receptors were obtained from a man aged 50-59 years with active or convalescent COVID-19.

This chain uses TRBV10-1 with TRBJ2-3; 8 bases agree with TRBD2. With V trimmed by 3 bases and J by 2 bases, 10 bases remained unmatched. The CDR3 covers 17 residues. The germline V gene encodes CDR1 WNHNN and CDR2 SYGVQD (reference sequence). The CDR3 DNA follows: TGCGCCAGCAGTGACCCGACTAGCGAGCGACTCACAGATACGCAGTATTTT. This sequence encodes CASSDPTSERLTDTQYF.

This chain links TRBV9 with TRBJ1-2; D possibly corresponds to TRBD1 (6 bases). The CDR3 spans 14 residues. From germline, CDR1 is SGDLS and CDR2 YYNGEE. Trimming pared 0 bases from V and 5 bases from J, leaving 11 bases between. The CDR3 DNA is TGTGCCAGCAGCGTAGGTACAGGGCAATATGGCTACACCTTC. Translated, it gives CASSVGTGQYGYTF.

CDR3 coding DNA: TGTGCCAGCAGCGTTATGTATCAAGGTGGGCGCTACACCTTC. Protein sequence: CASSVMYQGGRYTF. This chain links TRBV9 with TRBJ1-2; D is ambiguous. The CDR3 length is 14 residues. V was pared by 2 bases and J by 9 bases, with 17 bases between. In germline, CDR1 is SGDLS, CDR2 YYNGEE.

The J gene is TRBJ1-2, the V gene TRBV18; possibly TRBD1 for D (6 bases). The V gene lost 2 bases and the J gene lost 1 base, with 17 bases spanning the gap. The CDR3 is made up of 17 amino acids. Per germline, CDR1 KGHSH and CDR2 LQKENI. The CDR3 DNA reads as TGTGCCAGCTCACCAGCAGGGGACCCCATCTATAACTATGGCTACACCTTC. Protein sequence: CASSPAGDPIYNYGYTF.